The present T cell receptor (beta chain) was sequenced within a study of CD8 T cells in ankylosing spondylitis. Findings and limits, study-wide: Typical of ankylosing spondylitis blood, it appeared, was a TCR beta motif of 7 or 8 highly homologous variants.

There are many counts of this clonotype. Its antigen is not known. CDR3 length: 15 amino acids. The germline gives CDR1 SGHKS, CDR2 YYEKEE (reference sequence). V lost 4 bases to trimming and J lost 9 bases; unmatched junction nucleotides: 9. TCRdb fed the 5' RACE reads into MiXCR, producing one record per CDR3 protein. The top ten hold 3% to 4% of the sample, which has about 510,000 distinct CDR3 sequences, roughly 5.3% seen once. The receptor's source is a male donor with ankylosing spondylitis. The chain uses TRBV5-5 and TRBJ1-6; 8 bases agree with TRBD1. The specimen sequenced was blood, either unsorted or a sorted T cell fraction (not recorded which). The CDR3 sequence: CASSEGQATLSPLHF. DNA for the CDR3: TGTGCCAGCAGCGAGGGACAGGCGACCCTTTCACCCCTCCACTTT.